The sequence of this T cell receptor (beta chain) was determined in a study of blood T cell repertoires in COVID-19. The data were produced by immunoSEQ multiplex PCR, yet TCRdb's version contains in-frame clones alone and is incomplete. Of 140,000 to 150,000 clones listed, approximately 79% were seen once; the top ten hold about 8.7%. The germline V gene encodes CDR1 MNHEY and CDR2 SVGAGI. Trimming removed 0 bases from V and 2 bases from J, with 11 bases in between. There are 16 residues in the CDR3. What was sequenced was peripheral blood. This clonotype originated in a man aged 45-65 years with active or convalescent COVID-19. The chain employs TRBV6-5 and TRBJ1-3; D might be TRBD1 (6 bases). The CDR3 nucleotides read TGTGCCAGCAGTTACTCCACCAGGGGAGCTGGAAACACCATATATTTT. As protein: CASSYSTRGAGNTIYF.